The rows below give T cell receptor beta chains drawn from one sample of a study of T cell responses to AZD1222 COVID-19 vaccine. TCRdb's table, derived via immunoSEQ multiplex PCR, lists solely in-frame clones and lacks some. Among some 120,000 clones listed, about 87% were seen once. The specimen comprised peripheral blood, sampled on day 0 of AZD1222 vaccination. The receptor source for this set is an adult in good health. The CDR3 runs from the conserved cysteine through the conserved F or W. Each record gives: J gene, clone size, D gene, V gene, CDR3 protein, CDR3 DNA. The D gene is left open where the match is weak. The size field is filled for only some rows; it gives once, few, many or a size class.

j_gene: TRBJ2-7
abundance: .
d_gene: .
v_gene: TRBV6-5
CDR3aa: CASRTQGPYEQYF
CDR3nt: TGTGCCAGCAGAACTCAGGGCCCCTACGAGCAGTACTTC

j_gene: TRBJ1-1
abundance: once
d_gene: .
v_gene: TRBV7-3
CDR3aa: CASSLASGYTEAFF
CDR3nt: TGTGCCAGCAGCTTAGCATCCGGGTACACTGAAGCTTTCTTT

j_gene: TRBJ2-7
abundance: .
d_gene: .
v_gene: TRBV7-6
CDR3aa: CASSSMDSSLFPYEQYF
CDR3nt: TGTGCCAGCAGCTCGATGGACAGTAGCCTATTTCCCTACGAGCAGTACTTC

j_gene: TRBJ2-5
abundance: .
d_gene: TRBD2
v_gene: TRBV19
CDR3aa: CASSGAGLAGGETQYF
CDR3nt: TGTGCCAGTAGTGGAGCGGGACTAGCGGGAGGGGAGACCCAGTACTTC

j_gene: TRBJ2-1
abundance: .
d_gene: TRBD2
v_gene: TRBV7-9
CDR3aa: CASRSRLGGSDEQFF
CDR3nt: TGTGCCAGCAGAAGCAGGCTGGGCGGGAGCGATGAGCAGTTCTTC

j_gene: TRBJ1-2
abundance: .
d_gene: .
v_gene: TRBV3-1/TRBV3-2
CDR3aa: CASSQESGARGYTF
CDR3nt: TGTGCCAGCAGCCAAGAATCGGGGGCAAGGGGCTACACCTTC

j_gene: TRBJ1-6
abundance: .
d_gene: TRBD1
v_gene: TRBV7-9
CDR3aa: CASSLRGQVNNSPLHF
CDR3nt: TGTGCCAGCAGCTTACGGGGACAGGTTAATAATTCACCCCTCCACTTT

j_gene: TRBJ1-2
abundance: once
d_gene: .
v_gene: TRBV3-1/TRBV3-2
CDR3aa: CASSQATGSIDGYTF
CDR3nt: TGTGCCAGCAGCCAAGCAACAGGGAGTATTGATGGCTACACCTTC

j_gene: TRBJ2-1
abundance: .
d_gene: .
v_gene: TRBV7-9
CDR3aa: CASSPLSSEQFF
CDR3nt: TGTGCCAGCAGCCCCTTAAGCTCTGAGCAGTTCTTC

j_gene: TRBJ2-3
abundance: few
d_gene: .
v_gene: TRBV2
CDR3aa: CASKPGPQWQYF
CDR3nt: TGTGCCAGCAAGCCGGGACCCCAGTGGCAGTATTTT

j_gene: TRBJ1-5
abundance: few
d_gene: .
v_gene: TRBV28
CDR3aa: CASSLVSGGVYDQPQHF
CDR3nt: TGTGCCAGCAGTTTAGTATCTGGGGGAGTATACGATCAGCCCCAGCATTTT

j_gene: TRBJ1-1
abundance: .
d_gene: .
v_gene: TRBV23-1
CDR3aa: CASSQSSSEAFF
CDR3nt: TGCGCCAGCAGTCAATCGAGCTCTGAAGCTTTCTTT

j_gene: TRBJ2-1
abundance: .
d_gene: TRBD2
v_gene: TRBV28
CDR3aa: CATTGLAEGDEQFF
CDR3nt: TGTGCCACTACCGGACTAGCGGAGGGTGATGAGCAGTTCTTC

j_gene: TRBJ1-1
abundance: .
d_gene: TRBD1
v_gene: TRBV5-5
CDR3aa: CASSSLPGQANTEAFF
CDR3nt: TGTGCCAGCAGCTCCCTCCCGGGACAGGCGAACACTGAAGCTTTCTTT

j_gene: TRBJ1-1
abundance: .
d_gene: TRBD1
v_gene: TRBV5-6
CDR3aa: CASSWDRASTEAFF
CDR3nt: TGTGCCAGCAGTTGGGACAGGGCCAGCACTGAAGCTTTCTTT

j_gene: TRBJ1-1
abundance: .
d_gene: .
v_gene: TRBV30
CDR3aa: CAWSVRGEEHFF
CDR3nt: TGTGCCTGGAGTGTAAGAGGCGAAGAGCATTTCTTT

j_gene: TRBJ1-3
abundance: .
d_gene: .
v_gene: TRBV7-9
CDR3aa: CAGVSGNTIYF
CDR3nt: TGTGCCGGAGTCTCTGGAAACACCATATATTTT

j_gene: TRBJ1-2
abundance: .
d_gene: .
v_gene: TRBV3-1/TRBV3-2
CDR3aa: CASSQAGGYTF
CDR3nt: TGTGCCAGCAGCCAAGCTGGTGGCTACACCTTC

j_gene: TRBJ1-1
abundance: .
d_gene: .
v_gene: TRBV7-9
CDR3aa: CASSRQGNTEAFF
CDR3nt: TGTGCCAGCAGCCGCCAGGGAAACACTGAAGCTTTCTTT

j_gene: TRBJ1-2
abundance: .
d_gene: .
v_gene: TRBV2
CDR3aa: CASRNRENYGYTF
CDR3nt: TGTGCCAGCAGGAATCGGGAAAACTATGGCTACACCTTC

j_gene: TRBJ1-5
abundance: .
d_gene: .
v_gene: TRBV19
CDR3aa: CASSLREHYQPQHF
CDR3nt: TGTGCCAGTAGTCTCCGGGAACACTATCAGCCCCAGCATTTT

j_gene: TRBJ2-1
abundance: once
d_gene: .
v_gene: TRBV19
CDR3aa: CASSENRPYNEQFF
CDR3nt: TGTGCCAGTAGTGAAAACAGGCCCTACAATGAGCAGTTCTTC